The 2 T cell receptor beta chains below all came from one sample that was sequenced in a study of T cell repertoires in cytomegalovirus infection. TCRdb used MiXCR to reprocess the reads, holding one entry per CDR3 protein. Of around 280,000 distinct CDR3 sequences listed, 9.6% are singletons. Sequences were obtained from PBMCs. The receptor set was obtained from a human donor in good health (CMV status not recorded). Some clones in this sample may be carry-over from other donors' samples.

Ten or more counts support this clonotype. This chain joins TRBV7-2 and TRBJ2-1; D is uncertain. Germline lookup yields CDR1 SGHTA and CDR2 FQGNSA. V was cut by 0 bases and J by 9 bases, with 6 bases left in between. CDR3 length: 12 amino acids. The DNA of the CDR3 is TGTGCCAGCAGCTTAGCGCTGGGTGAGCAGTTCTTC. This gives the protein CASSLALGEQFF.

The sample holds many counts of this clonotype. The CDR3 is CASSIHSAGHREQYF. CDR3 DNA sequence: TGTGCCAGTAGTATCCACTCGGCAGGGCATCGCGAGCAGTACTTC. The gene calls are TRBV19 and TRBJ2-7, with a weak D call TRBD1 (5 bases). The CDR3 extends over 15 amino acids. Germline lookup yields CDR1 LNHDA and CDR2 SQIVND (reference sequence). Deletions cut 3 bases from V and 6 bases from J, with 18 bases between.